The clone carrying this T cell receptor beta chain was seen ten or more times. This entry belongs to a study of T cells in Graves' hyperthyroidism and ophthalmopathy. Germline loops: CDR1 SNHLY, CDR2 FYNNEI. Germline trimming cut 8 bases from V and 4 bases from J; bases unmatched to any gene: 9. This CDR3 comprises 14 residues. The TCR beta CDR3 regions underwent amplification using RNA transcripts as the source. HTBI primers were used for first-round RT-PCR of the TCR CDR3. TCRdb re-called the multiplex PCR reads through MiXCR, storing one row per CDR3 protein. The data hold roughly 700,000 distinct CDR3 sequences, with 17% observed a single time.

The clonotype comes from a man over 45 with Graves' hyperthyroidism. The genes are TRBV2 and TRBJ2-7, with TRBD1 identical over 9 bases. Source material: blood. CDR3 region: CASSQRTGAYEQYF. The CDR3 DNA reads as TGTGCCAGCTCCCAAAGGACAGGGGCTTACGAGCAGTACTTC.